What follows describes a single T cell receptor (beta chain). The data belong to a study of T cell changes during pregnancy in multiple sclerosis. Sequencing used immunoSEQ multiplex PCR; TCRdb keeps in-frame clones, though not all of them. The table records about 20,000 clones, 85% to 90% of them present only once. The CDR3 has 14 residues. The V end was cut by 5 bases, the J end by 3 bases, with 14 bases between. Germline-derived CDR1 and CDR2 are LNHDA and SQIVND (reference sequence). The J gene is TRBJ2-7, the V gene TRBV19, with D possibly TRBD2 on 5 matching bases. Specimen: CD8+ T cells from peripheral blood mononuclear cells, collected after pregnancy. This TCR was sampled from a female donor with multiple sclerosis, enrolled in a pregnancy study. In DNA, the CDR3 is TGTGCCAGTAGTGTATGGATCGGGGACTACGAGCAGTACTTC. Translated, it gives CASSVWIGDYEQYF.